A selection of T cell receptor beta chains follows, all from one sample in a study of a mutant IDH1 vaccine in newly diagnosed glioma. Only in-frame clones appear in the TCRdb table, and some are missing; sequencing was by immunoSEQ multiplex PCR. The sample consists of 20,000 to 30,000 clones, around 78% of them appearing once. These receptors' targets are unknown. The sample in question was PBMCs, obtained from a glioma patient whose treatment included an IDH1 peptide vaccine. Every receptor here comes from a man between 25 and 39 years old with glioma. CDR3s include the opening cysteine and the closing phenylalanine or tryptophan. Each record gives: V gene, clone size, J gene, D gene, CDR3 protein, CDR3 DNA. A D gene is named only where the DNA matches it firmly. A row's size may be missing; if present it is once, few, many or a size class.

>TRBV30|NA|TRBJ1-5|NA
CAWSVIDSLNQPQHF
TGTGCCTGGAGTGTTATAGACAGCCTCAATCAGCCCCAGCATTTT
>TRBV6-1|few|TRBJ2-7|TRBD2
CASSEGTSGSIVIYEQYF
TGTGCCAGCAGTGAAGGGACTAGCGGATCCATCGTTATCTACGAGCAGTACTTC
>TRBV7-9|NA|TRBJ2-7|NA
CASSLGRVTGTYEQYF
TGTGCCAGCAGCTTAGGTAGGGTCACAGGGACCTACGAGCAGTACTTC
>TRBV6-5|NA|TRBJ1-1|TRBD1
CASSRTGGVEAFF
TGTGCCAGCAGCAGGACAGGGGGAGTAGAAGCTTTCTTT
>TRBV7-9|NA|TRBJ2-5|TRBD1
CASSLVAGGQETQYF
TGTGCCAGCAGCTTAGTAGCAGGGGGCCAAGAGACCCAGTACTTC
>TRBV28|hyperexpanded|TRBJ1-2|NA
CAIDSSGGYTF
TGTGCCATTGACAGCTCTGGGGGCTACACCTTC
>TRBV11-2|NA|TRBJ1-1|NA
CASSLAILGPNTEAFF
TGTGCCAGCAGCTTAGCTATTCTGGGGCCGAACACTGAAGCTTTCTTT
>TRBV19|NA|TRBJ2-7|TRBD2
CASTRTSGAYEQYF
TGTGCCAGTACCCGGACTAGCGGAGCCTACGAGCAGTACTTC
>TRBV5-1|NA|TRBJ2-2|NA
CASSRTANTGELFF
TGCGCCAGCAGCCGGACGGCGAACACCGGGGAGCTGTTTTTT
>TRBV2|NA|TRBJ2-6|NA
CASRLPSSGANVLTF
TGTGCCAGCAGACTCCCTAGTTCTGGGGCCAACGTCCTGACTTTC
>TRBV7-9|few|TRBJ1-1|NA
CASSTGAGTEAFF
TGTGCCAGCAGCACGGGGGCGGGGACTGAAGCTTTCTTT
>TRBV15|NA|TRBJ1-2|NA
CATSGDRGYGYTF
TGTGCCACCAGCGGCGATCGGGGCTATGGCTACACCTTC
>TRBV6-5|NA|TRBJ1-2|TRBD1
CASSRGQLNYGYTF
TGTGCCAGCAGCCGGGGACAGTTAAACTATGGCTACACCTTC
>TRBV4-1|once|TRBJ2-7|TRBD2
CASSQLTSGSYEQYF
TGCGCCAGCAGCCAGCTTACTAGCGGTTCCTACGAGCAGTACTTC
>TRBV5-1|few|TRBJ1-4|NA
CASSAGNEKLFF
TGCGCCAGCAGTGCGGGGAATGAAAAACTGTTTTTT
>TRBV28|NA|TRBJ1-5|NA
CASKRGSNQPQHF
TGTGCCAGCAAGAGGGGAAGCAATCAGCCCCAGCATTTT
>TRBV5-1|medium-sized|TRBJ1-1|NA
CASRLEMNTEAFF
TGCGCCAGCAGATTGGAAATGAACACTGAAGCTTTCTTT
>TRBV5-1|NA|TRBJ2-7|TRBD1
CASSFGQGSYEQYF
TGCGCCAGCAGCTTCGGACAGGGGAGCTACGAGCAGTACTTC
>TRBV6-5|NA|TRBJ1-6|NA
CASRRGVGSPLHF
TGTGCCAGCAGAAGGGGAGTAGGCTCACCCCTCCACTTT
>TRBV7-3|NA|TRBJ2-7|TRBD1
CASSLTHRGYEQYF
TGTGCCAGCAGCTTAACACACAGGGGCTACGAGCAGTACTTC
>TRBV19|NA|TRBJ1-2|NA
CASSEYGYGYTF
TGTGCCAGTAGCGAATATGGCTATGGCTACACCTTC
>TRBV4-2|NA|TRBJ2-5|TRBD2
CASSQGLAGEAQETQYF
TGTGCCAGCAGCCAAGGACTAGCGGGGGAAGCCCAAGAGACCCAGTACTTC
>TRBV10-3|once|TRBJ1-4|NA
CAISESGGSQYGKLFF
TGTGCCATCAGTGAGTCCGGGGGTTCCCAATATGGAAAACTGTTTTTT
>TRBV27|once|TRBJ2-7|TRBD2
CASRSLAGGGEQYF
TGTGCCAGCAGGAGCCTAGCGGGAGGCGGCGAGCAGTACTTC
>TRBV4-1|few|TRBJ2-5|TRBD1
CASSKTGVFVGETQYF
TGCGCCAGCAGCAAAACAGGGGTTTTTGTAGGAGAGACCCAGTACTTC
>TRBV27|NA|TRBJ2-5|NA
CASSLSPSVQTQYF
TGTGCCAGCAGTTTATCTCCCTCCGTGCAGACCCAGTACTTC
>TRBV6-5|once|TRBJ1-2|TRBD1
CASFSRDRGYGYTF
TGTGCCAGCTTCTCCCGGGACAGGGGATATGGCTACACCTTC
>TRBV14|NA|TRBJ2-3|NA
CASSHRTSTDTQYF
TGTGCCAGCAGCCACCGTACTAGCACAGATACGCAGTATTTT
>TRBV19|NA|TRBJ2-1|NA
CASSGQNNEQFF
TGTGCCAGTAGTGGCCAGAACAATGAGCAGTTCTTC
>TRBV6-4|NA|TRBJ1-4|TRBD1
CASSDLQGGEKLFF
TGTGCCAGCAGTGACTTGCAGGGGGGAGAAAAACTGTTTTTT
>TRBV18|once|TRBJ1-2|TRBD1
CASSHDRGTLYGYTF
TGTGCCAGCTCACACGACAGGGGTACACTCTATGGCTACACCTTC
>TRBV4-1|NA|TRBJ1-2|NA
CASSQDKSWSYGYTF
TGCGCCAGCAGCCAGGACAAATCTTGGAGCTATGGCTACACCTTC
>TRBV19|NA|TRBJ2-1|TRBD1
CASSARQGAQGEQFF
TGTGCCAGTAGCGCTCGACAGGGGGCACAAGGAGAGCAGTTCTTC
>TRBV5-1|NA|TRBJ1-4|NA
CASSLTGEGELFF
TGCGCCAGCAGCTTGACGGGAGAGGGGGAACTGTTTTTT
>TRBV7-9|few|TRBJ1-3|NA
CASSLVGALAGDTIYF
TGTGCCAGCAGCTTAGTCGGGGCCCTAGCCGGGGACACCATATATTTT
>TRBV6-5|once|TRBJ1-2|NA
CASREPNLYGYTF
TGTGCCAGCAGGGAGCCCAACCTCTATGGCTACACCTTC
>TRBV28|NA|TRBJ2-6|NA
CASRLLGGATSGANVLTF
TGTGCCAGCAGACTCTTAGGGGGGGCAACCTCTGGGGCCAACGTCCTGACTTTC
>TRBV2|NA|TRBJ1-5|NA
CASSESLGPRKAYQPQHF
TGTGCCAGCAGTGAATCTCTTGGTCCCCGAAAAGCTTATCAGCCCCAGCATTTT
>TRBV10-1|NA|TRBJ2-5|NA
CASSEGPGEETQYF
TGCGCCAGCAGTGAGGGACCGGGGGAAGAGACCCAGTACTTC
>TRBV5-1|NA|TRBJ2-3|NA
CASSLDNWGTDTQYF
TGCGCCAGCAGCTTGGACAACTGGGGGACAGATACGCAGTATTTT
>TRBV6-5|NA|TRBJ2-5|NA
CASSYQGPTRETQYF
TGTGCCAGCAGTTACCAGGGCCCAACTAGAGAGACCCAGTACTTC
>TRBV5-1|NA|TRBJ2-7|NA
CASQAGQASYEQYF
TGCGCCAGCCAAGCGGGACAGGCCTCCTACGAGCAGTACTTC
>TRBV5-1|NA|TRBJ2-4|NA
CASSLTRVENIQYF
TGCGCCAGCAGCTTGACCCGTGTAGAAAACATTCAGTACTTC
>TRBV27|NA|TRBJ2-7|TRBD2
CASSLKRRGSSYEQYF
TGTGCCAGCAGTTTAAAACGGCGGGGGAGCTCCTACGAGCAGTACTTC
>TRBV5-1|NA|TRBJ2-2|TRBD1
CASSWDRGNTGELFF
TGCGCCAGCAGCTGGGACAGGGGGAACACCGGGGAGCTGTTTTTT
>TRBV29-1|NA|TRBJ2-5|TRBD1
CSVEELRQGVETQYF
TGCAGCGTTGAAGAGCTAAGACAGGGGGTAGAGACCCAGTACTTC
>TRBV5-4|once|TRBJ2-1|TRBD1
CASSLDTGAGNEQFF
TGTGCCAGCAGCTTGGATACAGGGGCAGGCAATGAGCAGTTCTTC
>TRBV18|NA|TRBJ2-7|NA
CASSPRRGQGLQAYEQYF
TGTGCCAGCTCACCTAGGAGGGGGCAAGGACTACAAGCCTACGAGCAGTACTTC
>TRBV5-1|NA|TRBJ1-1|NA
CASSLAPGQKNTEAFF
TGCGCCAGCAGCTTGGCCCCGGGCCAGAAGAACACTGAAGCTTTCTTT
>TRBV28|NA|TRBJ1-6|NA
CASSLQGNNSPLHF
TGTGCCAGCAGCTTACAGGGAAATAATTCACCCCTCCACTTT
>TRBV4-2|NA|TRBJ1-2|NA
CASSQVKAVAGLDGYTF
TGTGCCAGCAGCCAAGTAAAAGCGGTAGCAGGTTTGGATGGCTACACCTTC
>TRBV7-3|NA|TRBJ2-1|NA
CASSFDSLSYNEQFF
TGTGCCAGCAGCTTCGACAGCCTCTCCTACAATGAGCAGTTCTTC
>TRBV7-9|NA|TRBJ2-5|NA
CASSSGEETQYF
TGTGCCAGCAGCTCGGGAGAAGAGACCCAGTACTTC
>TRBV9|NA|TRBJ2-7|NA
CASSAGFRDEQYF
TGTGCCAGCAGCGCAGGCTTCCGGGACGAGCAGTACTTC
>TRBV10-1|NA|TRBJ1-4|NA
CASSVWGLHEKLFF
TGCGCCAGCAGTGTCTGGGGGCTTCATGAAAAACTGTTTTTT
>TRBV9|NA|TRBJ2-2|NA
CASSVGAGLGGELFF
TGTGCCAGCAGCGTAGGGGCAGGGCTGGGCGGGGAGCTGTTTTTT
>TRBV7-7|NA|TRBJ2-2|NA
CASRGTVNTGELFF
TGTGCCAGCAGGGGGACGGTGAACACCGGGGAGCTGTTTTTT
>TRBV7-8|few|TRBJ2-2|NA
CASSLTALRVSGELFF
TGTGCCAGCAGCCTTACGGCTCTGAGGGTTTCCGGGGAGCTGTTTTTT
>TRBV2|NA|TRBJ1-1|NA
CASRVLGGGTEAFF
TGTGCCAGCAGAGTTCTTGGTGGGGGGACTGAAGCTTTCTTT